What follows is one T cell receptor (beta chain) and its context. Its cognate antigen is unknown. This specimen belongs to a study of blood T cells in healthy people across ages. Study conclusions and caveats: Comparison with aged donors showed that long-lived donors had more naive CD4+ cells and higher diversity.

This CDR3 spans 13 amino acids. CDR1 and CDR2 from the germline V gene are DFQATT and SNEGSKA (reference sequence). A sample-barcoded 5' primer and a J-beta primer mix were used in a second PCR of roughly 7 to 11 cycles. Per-sample output comprised a minimum of 3 million paired-end reads containing CDR3. In TCRdb, the 5' RACE reads were re-called with MiXCR into one record per CDR3 protein. The sample lists about 620,000 distinct CDR3 sequences; 52% were seen once. The chain employs TRBV20-1 and TRBJ2-4; D is possibly TRBD2 (6 bases). The assigned J gene may be wrong: the sequence end matches TRBJ2-7 better. This receptor was taken from an elderly woman in good health. The sequenced material came from blood. The CDR3 bases are TGCAGTGCTAGTGGGCTAGCGTGGGACGAGCAGTACTTC. Protein: CSASGLAWDEQYF.